Listed below are T cell receptor beta chains from one sample, sequenced in a study of blood T cell repertoires in COVID-19. Generated by immunoSEQ multiplex PCR, the TCRdb table keeps only in-frame clones and is missing some. The sample yields tens of thousands of clones, about nine tenths seen once. Source material: peripheral blood. All receptors come from a man aged 55 to 70 with acute or convalescent COVID-19. Each CDR3 is given with its conserved first and last residue. D genes are given only for firm matches. Where a row states a size, it is once, few, many or the class of an expanded clone; other rows omit it.

size	V	D	J	DNA	CDR3
.	TRBV11-3	TRBD2	TRBJ2-1	TGTGCCAGCAGCTTAGTAACTAGCGGAATACACAATGAGCAGTTCTTC	CASSLVTSGIHNEQFF
.	TRBV2	TRBD1	TRBJ1-5	TGTGCTTCTGGGACAGGGGGGAAAGGACAGCCCCAGCATTTT	CASGTGGKGQPQHF
.	TRBV5-4	.	TRBJ1-4	TGTGCCAGCGGCCGGGGGGGATCAACTAATGAAAAACTGTTTTTT	CASGRGGSTNEKLFF
.	TRBV7-9	.	TRBJ2-4	TGTGCCAGCAGCTTCTCTGGGGAGGACAAAAACATTCAGTACTTC	CASSFSGEDKNIQYF
.	TRBV13	TRBD2	TRBJ2-1	TGTGCCAGCAGCGGAGCCGACATCGGGACTAGCGGATACAATGAGCAGTTCTTC	CASSGADIGTSGYNEQFF
.	TRBV5-6	.	TRBJ2-7	TGTGCCAGCAGCTTGGATCGGGCCTACGAGCAGTACTTC	CASSLDRAYEQYF
.	TRBV11-2	TRBD2	TRBJ2-7	TGTGCCAGCAGCTTTGGGGACTACTACGAGCAGTACTTC	CASSFGDYYEQYF
.	TRBV6-5	TRBD1	TRBJ1-1	TGTGCCAGCAGTTATTACAGGGGGGTAGGGACTGAAGCTTTCTTT	CASSYYRGVGTEAFF
.	TRBV10-1	.	TRBJ1-1	TGCGCCATGCAGGCAGGGGAGTCTGAAGCTTTCTTT	CAMQAGESEAFF
.	TRBV7-6	.	TRBJ1-1	TGTGCCAGCAGCTCAAGGGGGGGCGCAAACACTGAAGCTTTCTTT	CASSSRGGANTEAFF
.	TRBV30	.	TRBJ1-2	TGTGCCTCCAATGAAGACAGTGGGGAAAGTGGCTACACCTTC	CASNEDSGESGYTF
.	TRBV6-1	TRBD2	TRBJ2-1	TGTGCCAGCAGTGAATCTCTAGCGGGAGCTGGCAATGAGCAGTTCTTC	CASSESLAGAGNEQFF
.	TRBV12-3/TRBV12-4	.	TRBJ2-7	TGTGCCAGCAGTTTAGGGCAGTACTACGAGCAGTACTTC	CASSLGQYYEQYF
once	TRBV13	TRBD1	TRBJ2-7	TGTGCCAGCACCAACTCCAGACAGGGGAACTACGAGCAGTACTTC	CASTNSRQGNYEQYF
.	TRBV11-2	TRBD1	TRBJ2-3	TGTGCCAGCAGCATATACGATAGGGGGCTCGGGGGCACAGATACGCAGTATTTT	CASSIYDRGLGGTDTQYF
once	TRBV28	TRBD1	TRBJ2-5	TGTGCCAGCAGGAGACAGGGCGAAGAGACCCAGTACTTC	CASRRQGEETQYF
.	TRBV9	.	TRBJ2-1	TGTGCCAGCAGCGTAGCGGCGGTCTCCTACAATGAGCAGTTCTTC	CASSVAAVSYNEQFF
.	TRBV5-5	TRBD1	TRBJ2-2	TGTGCCAGCAGCTTTAGGACAGGGGATAACACCGGGGAGCTGTTTTTT	CASSFRTGDNTGELFF
.	TRBV28	TRBD1	TRBJ2-7	TGTGCCAGCAGTTCGGACAGGGACGAGCAGTACTTC	CASSSDRDEQYF
.	TRBV28	TRBD2	TRBJ2-3	TGTGCCTTGGGAGGGGAAGGGAGCACAGATACGCAGTATTTT	CALGGEGSTDTQYF
.	TRBV29-1	TRBD1	TRBJ2-5	TGCAGCGCTACAGGGGGATACGAGACCCAGTACTTC	CSATGGYETQYF
.	TRBV7-9	TRBD2	TRBJ2-7	TGTGCCAGCAGCCCCTCCGGGAGGGACTACGAGCAGTACTTC	CASSPSGRDYEQYF
.	TRBV7-2	.	TRBJ1-6	TGTGCCAGCAGCCCAGGGTCTTGGGTGAATCCTAATTCACCCCTCCACTTT	CASSPGSWVNPNSPLHF
.	TRBV5-1	.	TRBJ1-1	TGCGCCAGCAGCACCGACACCGCCCGAGGGACTGAAGCTTTCTTT	CASSTDTARGTEAFF
.	TRBV3-1/TRBV3-2	TRBD1	TRBJ2-7	TGTGCCAGCAGCCAAGATTGGACAGGGGGCAATTACGAGCAGTACTTC	CASSQDWTGGNYEQYF
.	TRBV9	.	TRBJ1-5	TGTGCCAGCAGCGTAGGCCAGGGCAGCAATCAGCCCCAGCATTTT	CASSVGQGSNQPQHF
.	TRBV28	.	TRBJ1-4	TGTGCCAGCAGTTTATCAGGGGTTAATGAAAAACTGTTTTTT	CASSLSGVNEKLFF
.	TRBV28	.	TRBJ1-5	TGTGCCAGCAGCCTCGACATCGCCTTAACGAATCAGCCCCAGCATTTT	CASSLDIALTNQPQHF
few	TRBV7-3	.	TRBJ1-1	TGTGCCAGCAGCCCCCGGTTAGGGGAGGGCACTGAAGCTTTCTTT	CASSPRLGEGTEAFF
.	TRBV6-5	TRBD2	TRBJ2-7	TGTGCCAGCAGTTACTCGGGACTAGCGGGGAACGAGCAGTACTTC	CASSYSGLAGNEQYF
few	TRBV20-1	.	TRBJ1-1	TGCAGTGCTAGACGGGACACTGAAGCTTTCTTT	CSARRDTEAFF
.	TRBV10-3	.	TRBJ2-3	TGTGCCATCAGTGATAGACTAACGGTGGATGCGACAGATACGCAGTATTTT	CAISDRLTVDATDTQYF
.	TRBV27	.	TRBJ2-7	TGTGCCAGCAAGGGGGACAACTCCTACGAGCAGTACTTC	CASKGDNSYEQYF
.	TRBV30	.	TRBJ2-5	TGTGCCTGGAGTGAGGGGCAAGAGACCCAGTACTTC	CAWSEGQETQYF
.	TRBV5-5	TRBD1	TRBJ1-4	TGTGCCAGCAGAAGACAGGGGGCAACTAATGAAAAACTGTTTTTT	CASRRQGATNEKLFF
.	TRBV28	.	TRBJ1-1	TGTGCCAGCAGTTTAGGGGCAGCCGGTCGCCTTGAAGCTTTCTTT	CASSLGAAGRLEAFF
few	TRBV6-5	.	TRBJ1-1	TGTGCCAGCAGGAAAGCAGGGGACACTGAAGCTTTCTTT	CASRKAGDTEAFF
medium-sized	TRBV28	.	TRBJ2-7	TGTGCCAGCAGTTCTCCTAGGGTAAAGGGGACCTACGAGCAGTACTTC	CASSSPRVKGTYEQYF
.	TRBV29-1	.	TRBJ2-2	TGCAGCGTTGAATTAGAGAACACCGGGGAGCTGTTTTTT	CSVELENTGELFF
once	TRBV2	.	TRBJ1-4	TGTGCCAGCAGTGAAGACAGGGCGGCATCTAATGAAAAACTGTTTTTT	CASSEDRAASNEKLFF
.	TRBV15	.	TRBJ2-6	TGTGCCACCAGCAAATCTGGGGGGGCCGCAAAATCTGGGGCCAACGTCCTGACTTTC	CATSKSGGAAKSGANVLTF
once	TRBV11-2	.	TRBJ2-5	TGTGCCAGCAGCCCGGGGGATAGCGTAGAGACCCAGTACTTC	CASSPGDSVETQYF
.	TRBV5-5	TRBD1	TRBJ2-3	TGTGCCAGCAGCTGGGGACAGATCACAGATACGCAGTATTTT	CASSWGQITDTQYF
.	TRBV15	TRBD1	TRBJ1-5	TGTGCCACCAACACAGGGGGCGATCAGCCCCAGCATTTT	CATNTGGDQPQHF
.	TRBV6-2/TRBV6-3	TRBD2	TRBJ2-5	TGTGCCAGCAGTTACTCGACCCTAGCGGGAGGCGAGACCCAGTACTTC	CASSYSTLAGGETQYF
.	TRBV27	.	TRBJ1-1	TGTGCCAGCAGTTTGTCCAGGGTGAGCACTGAAGCTTTCTTT	CASSLSRVSTEAFF
.	TRBV29-1	.	TRBJ1-1	TGCAGCGTTGCCCTCCGGACAGACGAAGCTTTCTTT	CSVALRTDEAFF
few	TRBV7-2	.	TRBJ2-3	TGTGCCAGCAGCTTACAGGGGGGCTACACAGATACGCAGTATTTT	CASSLQGGYTDTQYF
.	TRBV7-9	.	TRBJ1-1	TGTGCCAGCAGCTTGTACCGGGACTCGAGTTTTGCGAGGGAGACTGAAGCTTTCTTT	CASSLYRDSSFARETEAFF
.	TRBV19	TRBD2	TRBJ2-2	TGTGCCAGTAGGGGGGGGTTGTACACCGGGGAGCTGTTTTTT	CASRGGLYTGELFF